The 2 T cell receptor beta chains below all came from one sample that was sequenced in a study of shared clonotypes between healthy human individuals. Libraries were prepared by immunoSEQ multiplex PCR; TCRdb keeps only in-frame clonotypes and omits some of them. The profile covers over 1.4 million clones, with about 96% appearing a single time and approximately 1.2% taken by the ten largest. The sequenced material came from naive CD4+ T cells sorted from blood. Subset of the sample: CD45RA+ positively selected. These receptors were taken from a man under 40 in good health.

The chain employs TRBV27 and TRBJ2-3; D is undetermined. The V gene lost 0 bases and the J gene lost 6 bases, with 10 bases spanning the gap. Germline values: CDR1 MNHEY, CDR2 SMNVEV (reference sequence). This CDR3 is built from 14 residues. The CDR3 DNA sequence: TGTGCCAGCAGTTTATCACCCTACGATGATACGCAGTATTTT. Translation gives CASSLSPYDDTQYF.

The chain combines TRBV6-1 with TRBJ2-6; 9 nucleotides match TRBD1. CDR1 and CDR2 from the germline V gene are MNHNS and SASEGT. J lost 3 bases, V lost 3 bases, and 9 bases had no gene match. The CDR3 has 18 residues. CDR3 residues: CASSDTQGAGDGANVLTF. CDR3 bases: TGTGCCAGCAGTGATACACAGGGGGCAGGAGATGGGGCCAACGTCCTGACTTTC.